The 7 T cell receptor beta chains reported below all come from one sample, sequenced in a study of blood T cell repertoires in COVID-19. TCRdb's table, derived via immunoSEQ multiplex PCR, lists solely in-frame clones and lacks some. The sample lists about 300,000 clones; approximately 89% were seen once. The sample comprised peripheral blood. Receptor source: a woman in her twenties or thirties with COVID-19, enrolled during active disease.

The rearrangement joins TRBV19 to TRBJ1-5, with unresolved D. The V end was cut by 5 bases, the J end by 6 bases, with 20 bases between. The CDR3 is made up of 16 amino acids. In germline, CDR1 is LNHDA, CDR2 SQIVND (reference sequence). The CDR3 here is CASSAPGRSPGQPQHF. CDR3 sequence (DNA): TGTGCCAGTAGTGCCCCCGGCAGGTCCCCCGGTCAGCCCCAGCATTTT.

The chain uses TRBV4-1 and TRBJ1-3; perhaps TRBD1 as D (6 bases). Germline V gene data show CDR1 as MGHRA and CDR2 as YSYEKL. V was trimmed by 0 bases and J by 7 bases, leaving 13 bases between them. This CDR3 contains 15 residues. As DNA, the CDR3 is TGCGCCAGCAGCCAAGACACAGGGTTTTGGAACACCATATATTTT. It encodes CASSQDTGFWNTIYF.

The chain combines TRBV6-5 with TRBJ1-4; 10 bases are a match to TRBD1. The V segment lost 6 bases and the J segment 8 bases; nucleotides outside the gene matches: 9. The CDR3 contains 15 residues. Germline lookup yields CDR1 MNHEY and CDR2 SVGAGI. The DNA for the CDR3 is TGTGCCAGCAGATCCGGACAGGGGGTAGGAGAAAAACTGTTTTTT. As protein: CASRSGQGVGEKLFF.

The gene calls are TRBV7-2 and TRBJ2-5; 9 bases line up with TRBD2. Germline CDR1 SGHTA, CDR2 FQGNSA. The CDR3 spans 16 residues. With 2 bases clipped from V and 4 bases from J, the junction kept 8 bases outside the gene matches. The DNA for the CDR3 is TGTGCCAGCAGCTTACGGCGGGGGGGCGGAGGAGAGACCCAGTACTTC. It specifies CASSLRRGGGGETQYF.

The rearrangement links TRBV2 to TRBJ1-5; D perhaps matches TRBD1 (5 bases). This CDR3 comprises 14 residues. Germline loops: CDR1 SNHLY, CDR2 FYNNEI. V lost 3 bases, J lost 6 bases, and 12 bases lay in between. In DNA form, the CDR3 reads TGTGCCAGCAGTGAGCATGGGGGGAGTCAGCCCCAGCATTTT. This gives the protein CASSEHGGSQPQHF. Complete variable domain (other parts from reference TRBV2 and TRBJ1-5): EPEVTQTPSHQVTQMGQEVILRCVPISNHLYFYWYRQILGQKVEFLVSFYNNEISEKSEIFDDQFSVERPDGSNFTLKIRSTKLEDSAMYFCASSEHGGSQPQHFGDGTRLSIL.

The gene calls are TRBV28 and TRBJ1-3, with D uncertain. CDR1 is MDHEN, CDR2 SYDVKM, per germline. The CDR3 sequence is 15 residues long. Trimming took 3 bases from V and 1 from J, leaving 10 bases between them. The CDR3 protein is CASSLTVPSGNTIYF. The CDR3 DNA is TGTGCCAGCAGTTTGACTGTGCCATCTGGAAACACCATATATTTT. Full variable domain (outside the CDR3, taken from reference TRBV28 and TRBJ1-3): DVKVTQSSRYLVKRTGEKVFLECVQDMDHENMFWYRQDPGLGLRLIYFSYDVKMKEKGDIPEGYSVSREKKERFSLILESASTNQTSMYLCASSLTVPSGNTIYFGEGSWLTVV.

In nucleotides, the CDR3 is TGTGCCAGTAGTATAGTTCAGGGCTCAACTGGCAATCAGCCCCAGCATTTT. Its protein is CASSIVQGSTGNQPQHF. V is TRBV19 and J is TRBJ1-5; D is possibly TRBD1 (5 bases). Germline CDR1 reads LNHDA; CDR2 reads SQIVND (reference sequence). There are 17 residues in the CDR3. V lost 1 base to trimming and J lost 2 bases, with 15 bases between them.